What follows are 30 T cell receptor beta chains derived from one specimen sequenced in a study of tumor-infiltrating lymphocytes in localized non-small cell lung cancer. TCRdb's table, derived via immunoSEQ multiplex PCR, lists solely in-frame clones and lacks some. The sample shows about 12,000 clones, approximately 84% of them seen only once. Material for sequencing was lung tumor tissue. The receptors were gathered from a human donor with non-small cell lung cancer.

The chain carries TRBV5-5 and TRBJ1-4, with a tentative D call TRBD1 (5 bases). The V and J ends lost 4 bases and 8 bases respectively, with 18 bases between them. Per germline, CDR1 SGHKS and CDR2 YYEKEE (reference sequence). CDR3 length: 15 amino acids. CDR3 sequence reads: CASSRDGTPGEKLFF. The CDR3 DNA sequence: TGTGCCAGCAGCCGGGACGGGACTCCAGGGGAAAAACTGTTTTTT.

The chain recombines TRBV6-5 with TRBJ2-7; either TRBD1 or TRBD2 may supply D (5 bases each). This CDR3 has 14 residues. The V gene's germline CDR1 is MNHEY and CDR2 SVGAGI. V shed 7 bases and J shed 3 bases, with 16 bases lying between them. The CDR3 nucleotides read TGTGCCAGCACCCGGTCGGGACCGAACTACGAGCAGTACTTC. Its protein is CASTRSGPNYEQYF.

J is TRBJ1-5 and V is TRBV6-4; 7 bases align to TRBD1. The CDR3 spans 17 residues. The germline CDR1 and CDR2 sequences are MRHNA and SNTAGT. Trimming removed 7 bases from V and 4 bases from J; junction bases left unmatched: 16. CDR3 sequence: CASNPGGTASQNQPQHF. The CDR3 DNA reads TGTGCCAGCAATCCGGGGGGGACAGCGTCTCAGAATCAGCCCCAGCATTTT.

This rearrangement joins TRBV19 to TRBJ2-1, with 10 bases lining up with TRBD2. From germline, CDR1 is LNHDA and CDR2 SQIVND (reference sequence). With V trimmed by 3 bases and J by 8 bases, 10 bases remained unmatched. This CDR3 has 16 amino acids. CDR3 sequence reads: CASSIGRSSGGYEQFF. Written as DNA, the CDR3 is TGTGCCAGTAGTATTGGTCGGTCTAGCGGGGGCTATGAGCAGTTCTTC. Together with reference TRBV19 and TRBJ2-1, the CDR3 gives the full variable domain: DGGITQSPKYLFRKEGQNVTLSCEQNLNHDAMYWYRQDPGQGLRLIYYSQIVNDFQKGDIAEGYSVSREKKESFPLTVTSAQKNPTAFYLCASSIGRSSGGYEQFFGPGTRLTVL.

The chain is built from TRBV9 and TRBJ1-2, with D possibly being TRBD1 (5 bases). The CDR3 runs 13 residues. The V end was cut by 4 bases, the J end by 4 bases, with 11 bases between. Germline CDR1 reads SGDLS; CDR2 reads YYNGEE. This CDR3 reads CASSPRAGYGYTF. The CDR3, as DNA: TGTGCCAGCAGCCCCAGGGCAGGCTATGGCTACACCTTC.

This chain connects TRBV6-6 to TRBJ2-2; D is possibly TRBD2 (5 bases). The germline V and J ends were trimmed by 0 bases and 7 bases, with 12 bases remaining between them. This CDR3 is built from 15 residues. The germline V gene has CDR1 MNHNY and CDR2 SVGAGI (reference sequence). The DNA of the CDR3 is TGTGCCAGCAGTTACTCCCGAGCGGAGAGCGGGGAGCTGTTTTTT. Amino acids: CASSYSRAESGELFF.

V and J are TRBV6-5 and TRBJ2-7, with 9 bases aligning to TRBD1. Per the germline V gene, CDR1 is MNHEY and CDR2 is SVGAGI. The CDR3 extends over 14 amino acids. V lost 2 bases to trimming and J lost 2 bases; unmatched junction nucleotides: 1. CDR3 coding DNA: TGTGCCAGCAGTTACGGGACAGGGACCTACGAGCAGTACTTC. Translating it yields CASSYGTGTYEQYF.

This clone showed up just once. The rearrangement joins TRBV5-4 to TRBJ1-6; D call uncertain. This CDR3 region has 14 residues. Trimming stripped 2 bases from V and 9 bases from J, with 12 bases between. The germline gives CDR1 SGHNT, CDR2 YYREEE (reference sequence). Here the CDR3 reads CASSFTAGSSPLHF. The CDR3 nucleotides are TGTGCCAGCAGCTTTACTGCGGGAAGTTCACCCCTCCACTTT.

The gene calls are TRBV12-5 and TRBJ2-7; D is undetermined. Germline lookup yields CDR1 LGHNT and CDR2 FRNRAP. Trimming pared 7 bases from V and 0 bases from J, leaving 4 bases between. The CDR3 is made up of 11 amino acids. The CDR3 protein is CASALSYEQYF. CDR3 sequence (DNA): TGTGCTAGTGCCCTCTCCTACGAGCAGTACTTC.

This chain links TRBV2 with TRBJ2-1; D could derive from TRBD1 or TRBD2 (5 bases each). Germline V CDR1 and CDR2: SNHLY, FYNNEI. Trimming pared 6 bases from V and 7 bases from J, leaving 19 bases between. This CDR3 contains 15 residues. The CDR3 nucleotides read TGTGCCAGCAGGAGGGAGACAGTTGAGAGGAATGAGCAGTTCTTC. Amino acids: CASRRETVERNEQFF.

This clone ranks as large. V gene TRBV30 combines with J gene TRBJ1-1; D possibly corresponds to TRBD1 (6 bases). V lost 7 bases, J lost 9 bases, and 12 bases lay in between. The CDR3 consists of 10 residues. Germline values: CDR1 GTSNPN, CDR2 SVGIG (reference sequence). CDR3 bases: TGTGCCTCGGACAGAGACAAAGCTTTCTTT. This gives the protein CASDRDKAFF.

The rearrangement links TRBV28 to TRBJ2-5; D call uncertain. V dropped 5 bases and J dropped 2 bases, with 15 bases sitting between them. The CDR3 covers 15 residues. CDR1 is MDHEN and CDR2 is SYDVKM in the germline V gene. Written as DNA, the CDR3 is TGTGCCAGCAGTGGAGCCATCGGAGTACAAGAGACCCAGTACTTC. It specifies CASSGAIGVQETQYF.

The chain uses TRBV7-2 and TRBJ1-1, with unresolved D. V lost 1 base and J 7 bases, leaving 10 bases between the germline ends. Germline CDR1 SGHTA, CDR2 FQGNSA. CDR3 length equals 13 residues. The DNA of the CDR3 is TGTGCCAGCAGCTTAGAGGGCAGGATTGAAGCTTTCTTT. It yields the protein CASSLEGRIEAFF.

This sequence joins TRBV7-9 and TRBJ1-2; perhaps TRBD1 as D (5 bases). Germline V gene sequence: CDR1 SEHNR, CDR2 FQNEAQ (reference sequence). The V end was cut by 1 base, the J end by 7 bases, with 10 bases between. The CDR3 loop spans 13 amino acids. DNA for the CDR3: TGTGCCAGCAGCTTAGACTCAGGGTTTGGCTACACCTTC. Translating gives CASSLDSGFGYTF.

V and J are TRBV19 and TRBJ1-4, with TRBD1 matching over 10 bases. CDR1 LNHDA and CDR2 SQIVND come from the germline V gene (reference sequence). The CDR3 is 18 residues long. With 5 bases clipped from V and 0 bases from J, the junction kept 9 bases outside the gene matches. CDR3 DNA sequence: TGTGCCAGTAGTCACCGGGACAGGGGTGTTGCAACTAATGAAAAACTGTTTTTT. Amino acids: CASSHRDRGVATNEKLFF.

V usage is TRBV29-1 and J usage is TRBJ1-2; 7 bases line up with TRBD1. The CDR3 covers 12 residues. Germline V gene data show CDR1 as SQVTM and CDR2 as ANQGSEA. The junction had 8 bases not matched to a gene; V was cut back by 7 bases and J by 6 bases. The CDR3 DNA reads TGCAGCGGGGGCGACAGGGAGGATGGCTACACCTTC. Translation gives CSGGDREDGYTF.

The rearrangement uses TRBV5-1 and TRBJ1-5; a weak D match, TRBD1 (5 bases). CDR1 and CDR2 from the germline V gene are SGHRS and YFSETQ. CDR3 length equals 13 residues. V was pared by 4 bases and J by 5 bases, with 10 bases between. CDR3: CASSPDSDQPQHF. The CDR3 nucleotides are TGCGCCAGCAGCCCTGACAGCGATCAGCCCCAGCATTTT.

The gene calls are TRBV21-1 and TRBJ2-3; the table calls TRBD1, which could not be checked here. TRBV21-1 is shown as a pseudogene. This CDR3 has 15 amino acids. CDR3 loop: CASSKSPTGAGTQYF. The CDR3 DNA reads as TGTGCCAGCAGCAAATCGCCGACAGGGGCAGGTACGCAGTATTTT.

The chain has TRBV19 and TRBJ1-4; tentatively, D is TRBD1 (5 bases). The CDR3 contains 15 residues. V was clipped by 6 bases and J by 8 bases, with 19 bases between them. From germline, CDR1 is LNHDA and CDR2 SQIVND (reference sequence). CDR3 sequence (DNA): TGTGCCAGTAGCCCCGGCTCGGGGGATCGAGAAAAACTGTTTTTT. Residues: CASSPGSGDREKLFF.

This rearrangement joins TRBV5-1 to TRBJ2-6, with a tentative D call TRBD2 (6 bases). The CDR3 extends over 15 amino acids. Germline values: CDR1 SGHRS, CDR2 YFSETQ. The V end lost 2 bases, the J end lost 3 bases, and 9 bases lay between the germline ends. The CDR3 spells CASSFGSFGANVLTF. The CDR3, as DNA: TGCGCCAGCAGCTTCGGGAGCTTTGGGGCCAACGTCCTGACTTTC.

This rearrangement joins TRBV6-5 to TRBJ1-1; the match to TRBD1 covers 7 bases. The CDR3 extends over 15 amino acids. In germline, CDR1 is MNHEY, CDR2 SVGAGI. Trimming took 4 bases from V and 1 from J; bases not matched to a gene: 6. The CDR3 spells CASSSQGGRNTEAFF. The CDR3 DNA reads TGTGCCAGCAGTTCCCAGGGGGGCAGGAACACTGAAGCTTTCTTT.

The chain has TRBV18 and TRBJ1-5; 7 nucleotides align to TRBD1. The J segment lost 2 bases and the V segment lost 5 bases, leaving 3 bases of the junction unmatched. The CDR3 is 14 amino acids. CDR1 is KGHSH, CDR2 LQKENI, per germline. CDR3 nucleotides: TGTGCCAGCTCAGCCGGACAGGGCAATCAGCCCCAGCATTTT. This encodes CASSAGQGNQPQHF.

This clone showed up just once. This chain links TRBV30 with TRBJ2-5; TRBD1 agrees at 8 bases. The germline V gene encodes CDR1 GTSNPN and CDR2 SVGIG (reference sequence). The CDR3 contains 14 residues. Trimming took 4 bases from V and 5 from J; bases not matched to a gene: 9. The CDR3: CAWNQGAFWETQYF. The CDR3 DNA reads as TGTGCCTGGAACCAGGGGGCGTTTTGGGAGACCCAGTACTTC. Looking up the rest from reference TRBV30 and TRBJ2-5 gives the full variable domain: SQTIHQWPATLVQPVGSPLSLECTVEGTSNPNLYWYRQAAGRGLQLLFYSVGIGQISSEVPQNLSASRPQDRQFILSSKKLLLSDSGFYLCAWNQGAFWETQYFGPGTRLLVL.

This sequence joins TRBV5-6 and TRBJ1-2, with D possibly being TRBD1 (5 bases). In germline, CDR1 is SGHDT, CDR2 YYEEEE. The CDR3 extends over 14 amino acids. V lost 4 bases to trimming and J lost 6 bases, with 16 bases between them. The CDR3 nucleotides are TGTGCCAGCAGCCCGAGAAGGGGAGGCGATGGCTACACCTTC. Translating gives CASSPRRGGDGYTF.

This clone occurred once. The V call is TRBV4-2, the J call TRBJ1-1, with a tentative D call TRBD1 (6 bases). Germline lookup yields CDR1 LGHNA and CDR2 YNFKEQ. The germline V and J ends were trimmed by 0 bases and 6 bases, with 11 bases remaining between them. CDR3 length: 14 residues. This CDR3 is CASSQDPTGSEAFF. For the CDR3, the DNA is TGTGCCAGCAGCCAAGACCCGACAGGCTCTGAAGCTTTCTTT.

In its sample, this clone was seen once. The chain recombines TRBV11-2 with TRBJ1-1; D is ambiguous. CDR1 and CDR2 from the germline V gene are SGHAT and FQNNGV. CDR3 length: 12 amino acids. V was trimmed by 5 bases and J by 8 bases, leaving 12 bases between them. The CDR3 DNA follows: TGTGCCAGCAGCCCCCGCTGGCGAGAAGCTTTCTTT. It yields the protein CASSPRWREAFF.

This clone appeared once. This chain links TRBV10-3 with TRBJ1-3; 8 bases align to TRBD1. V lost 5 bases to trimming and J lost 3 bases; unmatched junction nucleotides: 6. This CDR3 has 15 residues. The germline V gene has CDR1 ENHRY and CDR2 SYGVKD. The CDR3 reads CAISSQGALGNTIYF. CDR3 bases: TGTGCCATCAGTTCCCAGGGGGCACTTGGAAACACCATATATTTT.

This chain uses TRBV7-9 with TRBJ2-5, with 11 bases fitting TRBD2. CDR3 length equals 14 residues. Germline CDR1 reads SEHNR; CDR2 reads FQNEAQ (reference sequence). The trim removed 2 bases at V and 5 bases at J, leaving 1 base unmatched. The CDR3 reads CASSLIAGGETQYF. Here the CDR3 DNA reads TGTGCCAGCAGCTTAATAGCGGGGGGGGAGACCCAGTACTTC. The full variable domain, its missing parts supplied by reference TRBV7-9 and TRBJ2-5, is DTGVSQNPRHKITKRGQNVTFRCDPISEHNRLYWYRQTLGQGPEFLTYFQNEAQLEKSRLLSDRFSAERPKGSFSTLEIQRTEQGDSAMYLCASSLIAGGETQYFGPGTRLLVL.

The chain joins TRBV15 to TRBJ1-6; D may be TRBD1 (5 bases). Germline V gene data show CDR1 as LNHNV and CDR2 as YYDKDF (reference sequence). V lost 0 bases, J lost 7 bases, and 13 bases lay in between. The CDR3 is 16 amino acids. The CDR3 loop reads CATSRDRDARNSPLHF. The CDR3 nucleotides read TGTGCCACCAGCAGAGACCGGGACGCGAGGAATTCACCCCTCCACTTT.

Here the CDR3 reads CASSEDRGAYQPQHF. CDR3 sequence (DNA): TGTGCCAGCAGTGAGGACCGGGGTGCATATCAGCCCCAGCATTTT. The chain is built from TRBV2 and TRBJ1-5; D unclear. The CDR3 covers 15 residues. Trimming removed 3 bases from V and 5 bases from J, with 14 bases in between. The germline V gene has CDR1 SNHLY and CDR2 FYNNEI.